This TCR beta chain was retrieved from a study of blood T cells in healthy people across ages. Turning to the study itself: Roughly one uniquely barcoded beta molecule per two T cells was captured.

Study findings and constraints: Significant beta diversity loss was already apparent by age approximately 38, declining roughly linearly. Possibly confounding the expanded clonotype changes was the fact that donor CMV status was unknown.

Investigators took about 9.4 milliliters of peripheral blood from every donor. Using a J-beta primer mix together with a sample-barcoded 5' primer, a second PCR was run for about 6 to 11 cycles. One entry per CDR3 protein results from TCRdb running MiXCR on the 5' RACE reads. Of 1.5 million to 2 million distinct CDR3 sequences listed, about 31% are singletons. CDR3 length equals 15 residues. V lost 1 base and J 0 bases, leaving 10 bases between the germline ends. CDR1 is SNHLY and CDR2 is FYNNEI in the germline V gene. Worth noting for this clonotype: The target antigen is unknown.

The specimen was blood. This rearrangement joins TRBV2 to TRBJ2-7, with D tentatively TRBD2 (6 bases). This clonotype originated in a woman aged 25 to 45 in good health. The CDR3 nucleotides read TGTGCCAGCAGTGAAGTAGCGGACCTCTCCTACGAGCAGTACTTC. Encoded protein: CASSEVADLSYEQYF.